This T cell receptor (beta chain) was recovered during a study of blood T cell repertoires in COVID-19. Study-wide context: From T cells, B-cell-depleted T cells, or PBMCs came the material, which was cDNA or gDNA.

Adults between roughly 18 and 95 years of age took part from approximately 24 US areas. The CDR3 loop spans 17 amino acids. The V end lost 1 base, the J end lost 5 bases, and 21 bases lay between the germline ends. Germline loops: CDR1 SGHNT, CDR2 YYREEE (reference sequence). Original processing methods: How many nucleated cells were present was estimated from reference gene primer amplification. The data were produced by immunoSEQ multiplex PCR, yet TCRdb's version contains in-frame clones alone and is incomplete. For V, J and clone size, that table is used; D and trimming come from the DNA. The data contain roughly 370,000 clones, around nine tenths of them seen just once; the ten biggest clones take up roughly 9.4%.

This clonotype originated in a woman between 45 and 65 years old who had recovered from COVID-19. V gene TRBV5-4 combines with J gene TRBJ1-2, with D possibly being TRBD1 (6 bases). Sequenced material: PBMCs or T cells enriched from blood (not recorded which). CDR3 in DNA: TGTGCCAGCAGCTTGATGAGGGACACCCGTGCAGGATATGGCTACACCTTC. This encodes CASSLMRDTRAGYGYTF.